This T cell receptor beta chain was captured by sequencing in a study of blood T cell repertoires in COVID-19. Enrollees, about 18 to 90 years old, lived in some 24 US areas. Participant-reported clinical history was the basis for cohort assignment. CDR3 length: 15 residues. The germline V and J ends were trimmed by 1 base and 4 bases, with 13 bases remaining between them. Looked up from germline, CDR1 is SGHTA and CDR2 is FQGNSA. The protocol was immunoSEQ multiplex PCR, while the TCRdb copy is restricted to in-frame clones and leaves out a portion. The profile shows about 190,000 clones, roughly 80% of them singletons.

The sequence came from a woman in her 30s who had recovered from COVID-19. Material for sequencing was PBMCs or T cells enriched from blood (not recorded which). The chain uses TRBV7-2 and TRBJ2-5; TRBD2 might be the D (5 bases). The CDR3 DNA reads TGTGCCAGCAGCTTAGATGGGCTAGCTGGAGAGACCCAGTACTTC. Protein product: CASSLDGLAGETQYF.